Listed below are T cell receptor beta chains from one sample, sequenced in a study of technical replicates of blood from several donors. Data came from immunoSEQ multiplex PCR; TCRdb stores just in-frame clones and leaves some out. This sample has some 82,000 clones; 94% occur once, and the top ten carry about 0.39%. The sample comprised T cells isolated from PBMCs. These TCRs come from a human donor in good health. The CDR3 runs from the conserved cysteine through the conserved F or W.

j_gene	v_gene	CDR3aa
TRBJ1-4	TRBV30	CAWSVHGTGNEKLFF
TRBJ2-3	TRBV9	CASSGPPSGMDTQYF
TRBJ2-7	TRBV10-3	CAISEGIGDYEQYF
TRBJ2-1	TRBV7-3	CASSEKAGGMTPSYNEQFF
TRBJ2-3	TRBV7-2	CASSLGQGGPTQYF
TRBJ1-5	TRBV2	CASSERDNYQPQHF
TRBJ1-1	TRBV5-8	CASSLGGNTEAFF
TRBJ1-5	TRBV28	CASYTGTGIVQPQHF
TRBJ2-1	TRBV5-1	CASSLDSRSSYNEQFF
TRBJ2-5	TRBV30	CACPSQGGSATQYF
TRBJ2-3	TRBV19	CASSTPRLAGGADTQYF
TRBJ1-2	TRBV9	CASSLDSRGYTF
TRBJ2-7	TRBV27	CASGLADLYEQYF
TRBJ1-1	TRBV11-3	CASSRREGLNTEAFF
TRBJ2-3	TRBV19	CASSIWDYQSTDTQYF
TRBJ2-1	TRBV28	CASSFFRTSGYIYNEQFF
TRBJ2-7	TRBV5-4	CASSYGLAAYDEQYF
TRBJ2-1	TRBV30	CAWSTGLAGGGSMFF
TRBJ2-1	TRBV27	CASSSGQGFYNEQFF
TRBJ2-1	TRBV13	CASSATGTGANEQFF
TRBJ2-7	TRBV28	CASTGTGGSYEQYF
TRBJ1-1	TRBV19	CASREQGPTEAFF
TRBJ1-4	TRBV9	CASSPRQGTNEKLFF
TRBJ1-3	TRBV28	CASSLVRTPGNTIYF
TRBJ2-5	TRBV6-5	CASSYLDREETQYF
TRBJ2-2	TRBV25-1	CASSERTSGGTGELFF
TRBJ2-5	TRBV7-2	CASSLVSGTQETQYF
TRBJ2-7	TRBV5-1	CASSSSYEQYF
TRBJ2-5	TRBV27	CASSLFFSDPRQETQYF
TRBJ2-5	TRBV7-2	CASSSQNQETQYF
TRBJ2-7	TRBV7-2	CASSSETYFYEQYF
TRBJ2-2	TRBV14	CASSLIAGTNTGELFF
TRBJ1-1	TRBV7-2	CASSLIMTAEAFF
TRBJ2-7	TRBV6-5	CASSYFGGRSYEQYF
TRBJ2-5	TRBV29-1	CSVVLAGGVSSETQYF
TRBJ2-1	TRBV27	CASSLLPGEQFF